This TCR beta chain is drawn from a study of blood T cell repertoires in COVID-19. About the research overall: Sites across the United States, Italy and Spain contributed samples from acute and convalescent COVID-19. PBMCs, B-cell-depleted T cells, or T cells provided the cDNA or gDNA that made up the material.

Seattle patients were enrolled during active infection and followed longitudinally. The CDR3 runs 13 residues. V gave up 6 bases and J gave up 5 bases, with 11 bases separating them. Looked up from germline, CDR1 is ENHRY and CDR2 is SYGVKD. Per the study methods: Reference gene primers were amplified, and this amplification served to estimate nucleated cell counts. The repertoire was sequenced with immunoSEQ multiplex PCR; TCRdb's copy has only in-frame clones and lacks some. The V and J calls and clone size come from that table; D and trimming were worked out from the DNA. The sample includes roughly 60,000 clones, approximately 80% of them seen just once. This clone was counted only a few times.

The sample comprised peripheral blood. This receptor was taken from a man aged 50 or older with COVID-19, enrolled during active disease. V usage is TRBV10-3 and J usage is TRBJ1-5; no clear D. The CDR3 sequence: CAISEDGYQPQHF. DNA of the CDR3: TGTGCCATCAGCGAGGACGGGTATCAGCCCCAGCATTTT.